This T cell receptor (beta chain) was identified in a study of T cells in Graves' hyperthyroidism and ophthalmopathy. Study information: Upon initial diagnosis and before any treatment, peripheral blood was collected.

This clonotype was observed many times. Pregnant or lactating patients were excluded, as were those with uncontrolled infection or other autoimmune disease. Diagnosing involved the use of clinical symptoms, serum thyroxine and TRAb, thyroid ultrasound and orbital computed tomography. PBMCs stemmed from 10 ml fresh peripheral blood. Trimming pared 4 bases from V and 8 bases from J, leaving 18 bases between. Per the germline V gene, CDR1 is SGHNT and CDR2 is YYREEE (reference sequence). The CDR3 is 14 residues long. The source material, RNA transcripts, was used to amplify TCR beta CDR3 regions. The HTBI primer set drove a first-round RT-PCR of the TCR CDR3. TCRdb analysed the multiplex PCR reads with MiXCR anew, one entry per CDR3 protein. The sample gives 33,000 or so distinct CDR3 sequences, about 49% of which show up once; roughly 6.2% is in the top ten.

Sequenced: blood. The receptor was isolated from a woman aged 45-65 years with Graves' hyperthyroidism that later progressed to Graves' ophthalmopathy. The rearrangement uses TRBV5-4 and TRBJ1-2; D possibly corresponds to TRBD1 (6 bases). The CDR3 region is CASSQGATGRGYTF. CDR3 DNA sequence: TGTGCCAGCAGCCAGGGTGCCACAGGGAGGGGCTACACCTTC. Filled out from reference TRBV5-4 and TRBJ1-2, the complete variable domain reads ETGVTQSPTHLIKTRGQQVTLRCSSQSGHNTVSWYQQALGQGPQFIFQYYREEENGRGNFPPRFSGLQFPNYSSELNVNALELDDSALYLCASSQGATGRGYTFGSGTRLTVV.